This T cell receptor beta chain stems from a study of OX40 agonist ivuxolimab in advanced cancers. Looking at the study overall: The dose of intravenous ivuxolimab that patients received every 2 weeks ranged from 0.01 to 10 mg/kg. At 65% to 85% male, the cohort had a mean age of approximately 60 years, ranging from about 20 to 79.

This CDR3 spans 13 amino acids. V was trimmed by 7 bases and J by 0 bases, leaving 8 bases between them. Germline values: CDR1 MDHEN, CDR2 SYDVKM. Clones were read by immunoSEQ multiplex PCR, and TCRdb kept only the in-frame ones, dropping some. The sample shows about 86,000 clones, roughly 89% of them seen only once. Patients were excluded for autoimmune disease history or systemic immunosuppression. Cycle 7 day 1, cycle 4 day 1, and baseline were the timepoints at which blood was sampled. This clonotype originated in an adult with an advanced solid tumor such as melanoma, head and neck, liver or kidney cancer. Sample: CD4+ or CD8+ T cells sorted from blood, taken in a trial of the OX40 agonist ivuxolimab. V usage is TRBV28 and J usage is TRBJ2-3; D call uncertain. CDR3 amino acids: CASNGESTDTQYF. CDR3 nucleotides: TGTGCCAGCAACGGCGAAAGCACAGATACGCAGTATTTT. The full variable domain, in which reference TRBV28 and TRBJ2-3 provide the parts outside the CDR3, is DVKVTQSSRYLVKRTGEKVFLECVQDMDHENMFWYRQDPGLGLRLIYFSYDVKMKEKGDIPEGYSVSREKKERFSLILESASTNQTSMYLCASNGESTDTQYFGPGTRLTVL.